This is a list of T cell receptor beta chains from one sample in a study of T cell repertoires in cytomegalovirus infection. TCRdb re-called the reads with MiXCR, one entry per CDR3 protein. The sample gives some 400,000 distinct CDR3 sequences, roughly 31% of which show up once; roughly 15% is in the top ten. Sequences were obtained from PBMCs. The receptors come from a human donor in good health (CMV status not recorded). Some clones in this sample may be carry-over from other donors' samples. CDR3s include the opening cysteine and the closing phenylalanine or tryptophan. Fields, in order: D gene, V gene, J gene, clone size, CDR3 protein, CDR3 DNA. The D gene is left open where the match is weak. Size is stated for part of the rows, as once, few or many counts, or as a class when the clone is expanded.

.	TRBV4-1	TRBJ2-3	many	CASSQGSRRASTDTQYF	TGCGCCAGCAGCCAGGGTAGCAGAAGGGCTAGCACAGATACGCAGTATTTT
.	TRBV7-2	TRBJ1-2	many	CASNLLPRGTHSGYTF	TGTGCCAGCAACCTCCTCCCCCGGGGGACTCACTCCGGCTACACCTTC
.	TRBV4-1	TRBJ1-2	few	CASSHPTAAKNYGYTF	TGCGCCAGCAGCCACCCGACAGCTGCAAAAAACTATGGCTACACCTTC
.	TRBV2	TRBJ1-5	once	CASGEPELYSNQPQHF	TGTGCCAGCGGGGAACCGGAGTTATATAGCAATCAGCCCCAGCATTTT
.	TRBV7-9	TRBJ2-7	few	CASSSSGTHEQYF	TGTGCCAGCAGTTCCTCAGGGACCCACGAGCAGTACTTC
TRBD2	TRBV4-2	TRBJ2-1	.	CASSPWGTSGNNEQFF	TGTGCCAGCAGCCCGTGGGGGACTAGCGGTAACAATGAGCAGTTCTTC
TRBD2	TRBV2	TRBJ2-3	.	CASSGAGEAHTDTQYF	TGTGCCAGCAGTGGGGCGGGAGAGGCGCACACAGATACGCAGTATTTT
.	TRBV12-3/TRBV12-4	TRBJ1-2	.	CASRKTGTRNYTF	TGTGCCAGCAGAAAGACCGGGACACGGAATTACACCTTC
.	TRBV11-3	TRBJ2-3	.	CASSLASLTDTQYF	TGTGCCAGCAGCTTAGCTAGCCTCACAGATACGCAGTATTTT
TRBD2	TRBV7-8	TRBJ2-1	many	CASSTRVSGGYNEQFF	TGTGCCAGCAGCACCCGTGTTAGCGGGGGCTACAATGAGCAGTTCTTC
.	TRBV7-9	TRBJ2-7	.	CSSSLEGGVSYEQYF	TGTTCCAGCAGCTTAGAGGGGGGGGTCTCCTACGAGCAGTACTTC
.	TRBV19	TRBJ2-5	.	CASSKLGSEETQYF	TGTGCCAGTAGTAAGCTTGGGTCCGAAGAGACCCAGTACTTC
TRBD1	TRBV6-5	TRBJ2-5	.	CASTTGGEETQYF	TGTGCCAGCACAACAGGGGGCGAAGAGACCCAGTACTTC
.	TRBV12-3/TRBV12-4	TRBJ2-1	.	CASKSLPGHSYNEQFF	TGTGCCAGCAAGTCCCTCCCAGGTCACTCCTACAATGAGCAGTTCTTC
TRBD1	TRBV2	TRBJ1-5	many	CASSSDRGNQPQHF	TGTGCCAGCAGTTCCGACAGGGGGAATCAGCCCCAGCATTTT
TRBD1	TRBV25-1	TRBJ2-5	.	CASSAPGGLETQYF	TGTGCCAGCAGTGCCCCAGGGGGCTTGGAGACCCAGTACTTC
.	TRBV29-1	TRBJ2-1	few	CSETGGYNEQFF	TGCAGCGAGACCGGGGGCTACAATGAGCAGTTCTTC
TRBD2	TRBV29-1	TRBJ2-1	.	CSVVKVGGGFYNEQFF	TGCAGCGTTGTTAAGGTGGGCGGGGGATTCTACAATGAGCAGTTCTTC
.	TRBV6-1	TRBJ2-3	many	CASERTDTQYF	TGTGCCAGCGAGCGCACAGATACGCAGTATTTT
.	TRBV7-9	TRBJ2-3	.	CASSFGGPDTQYF	TGTGCCAGCAGCTTTGGTGGGCCAGATACGCAGTATTTT
TRBD1	TRBV7-2	TRBJ1-1	many	CASSSRQGVNTEAFF	TGTGCCAGCAGCTCCCGTCAGGGGGTGAACACTGAAGCTTTCTTT
.	TRBV18	TRBJ1-6	.	CASSPPSSPLHF	TGTGCCAGCTCACCACCCTCTTCACCCCTCCACTTT
TRBD2	TRBV15	TRBJ2-7	.	CATSRDRGAYEQYF	TGTGCCACCAGCAGAGATCGGGGGGCCTACGAGCAGTACTTC
.	TRBV7-2	TRBJ2-2	many	CASSLRLANTGELFF	TGTGCCAGCAGCTTAAGACTAGCGAACACCGGGGAGCTGTTTTTT
.	TRBV6-1	TRBJ1-5	few	CAISGANQPQHF	TGTGCCATCTCCGGGGCCAATCAGCCCCAGCATTTT
.	TRBV29-1	TRBJ2-1	once	CSVGKTGRWPNEQFF	TGCAGCGTAGGGAAAACAGGGAGATGGCCCAATGAGCAGTTCTTC
.	TRBV20-1	TRBJ1-2	.	CSARGDGAVNYGYTF	TGCAGTGCTAGAGGTGACGGGGCTGTTAACTATGGCTACACCTTC
.	TRBV7-9	TRBJ2-7	.	CASSPAGVAVYEQYF	TGTGCCAGCAGCCCCGCCGGAGTAGCGGTCTACGAGCAGTACTTC
TRBD2	TRBV28	TRBJ2-5	few	CASTQTSGSQETQYF	TGTGCCAGCACCCAGACTAGCGGAAGCCAAGAGACCCAGTACTTC